The 18 T cell receptor beta chains given below trace back to one sample, sequenced in a study of blood T cell repertoires in COVID-19. Libraries were prepared by immunoSEQ multiplex PCR; TCRdb keeps only in-frame clonotypes and omits some of them. In the table there are about 85,000 clones, around 88% of which are singletons. Sequenced: peripheral blood. The receptors here all came from a woman aged 80 or older with acute or convalescent COVID-19.

The sample holds a few counts of this clone. This chain uses TRBV6-5 with TRBJ2-2; a possible D gene is TRBD2 (5 bases). The ends were cut back, 2 bases at V and 4 bases at J, with 5 bases in the middle. CDR3 size: 13 residues. The V gene's germline CDR1 is MNHEY and CDR2 SVGAGI. Written as DNA, the CDR3 is TGTGCCAGCAGTTACGAGGGCACCGGGGAGCTGTTTTTT. Translated, it gives CASSYEGTGELFF.

The CDR3 DNA reads TGTGCCAGCAGCAAACGGGAGAAGTCCTACAATGAGCAGTTCTTC. It translates to CASSKREKSYNEQFF. The rearrangement uses TRBV9 and TRBJ2-1, with a tentative D call TRBD2 (6 bases). CDR1 is SGDLS, CDR2 YYNGEE, per germline. V was clipped by 4 bases and J by 1 base, with 12 bases between them. This CDR3 has 15 residues.

The V call is TRBV12-3 or TRBV12-4, the J call TRBJ1-2; no clear D gene. The CDR3 spans 12 residues. Trimming took 5 bases from V and 6 from J, leaving 10 bases between them. The CDR3: CASSGPYNGYTF. The CDR3 nucleotides read TGTGCCAGCAGTGGGCCTTACAATGGCTACACCTTC.

The J gene is TRBJ2-2, the V gene TRBV5-6, with D possibly matching TRBD2 (5 bases). The germline V and J ends were trimmed by 4 bases and 4 bases, with 8 bases remaining between them. The CDR3 is 13 residues long. The germline V gene has CDR1 SGHDT and CDR2 YYEEEE. The CDR3: CASSPGITGELFF. The CDR3 DNA is TGTGCCAGCAGCCCGGGGATCACCGGGGAGCTGTTTTTT.

This chain uses TRBV5-6 with TRBJ2-2, with D possibly TRBD1 on 5 matching bases. Germline CDR1 SGHDT, CDR2 YYEEEE. CDR3 length: 14 residues. Trimming cost V 0 bases and J 8 bases, with 11 bases left between them. The CDR3 DNA reads as TGTGCCAGCAGCTTGGGGTTCAGGGATGGGGAGCTGTTTTTT. This gives the protein CASSLGFRDGELFF.

The CDR3: CAVSDPNEKLFF. The CDR3 DNA is TGTGCCGTGAGCGACCCTAATGAAAAACTGTTTTTT. The chain couples TRBV7-6 to TRBJ1-4; no clear D gene. CDR3 length: 12 amino acids. In germline, CDR1 is SGHVS, CDR2 FNYEAQ. V was clipped by 11 bases and J by 3 bases, with 10 bases between them.

The chain is built from TRBV10-3 and TRBJ2-7, with 7 bases that match TRBD2. The V and J ends lost 4 bases and 0 bases, in that order; junction bases with no gene match: 6. Germline V gene lookup returns CDR1 ENHRY and CDR2 SYGVKD. CDR3 length: 15 residues. DNA for the CDR3: TGTGCCATCAGTGGAAGCGGGACGGTCTCCTACGAGCAGTACTTC. Encoded protein: CAISGSGTVSYEQYF.

This rearrangement joins TRBV21-1 to TRBJ2-3; the listed D gene, TRBD2, was not tested against the DNA. TRBV21-1 is described as a pseudogene. The CDR3 is made up of 16 amino acids. CDR3 nucleotide sequence: TGTGCCAGCAGCCGTGGGACTAGCGGGAGGGGGGATACGCAGTATTTT. This gives the protein CASSRGTSGRGDTQYF.

V and J are TRBV10-3 and TRBJ2-1, with 7 nucleotides matching TRBD1. Trimming removed 0 bases from V and 5 bases from J; junction bases left unmatched: 4. CDR3 length equals 15 residues. Per germline, CDR1 ENHRY and CDR2 SYGVKD. CDR3 in amino acids: CAISESPDRHNEQFF. The CDR3 DNA follows: TGTGCCATCAGTGAGTCTCCGGACAGGCACAATGAGCAGTTCTTC.

This rearrangement joins TRBV4-2 to TRBJ2-7; TRBD1 aligns across 7 bases. Germline V gene lookup returns CDR1 LGHNA and CDR2 YNFKEQ. The J segment lost 2 bases and the V segment lost 0 bases, leaving 4 bases of the junction unmatched. The CDR3 has 15 amino acids. The CDR3 spells CASSQDRGQTYEQYF. CDR3 bases: TGTGCCAGCAGCCAAGATAGGGGACAGACCTACGAGCAGTACTTC.

V usage is TRBV10-3 and J usage is TRBJ2-3, with a possible D match to TRBD2 (6 bases). The CDR3 loop spans 13 amino acids. CDR1 is ENHRY and CDR2 is SYGVKD in the germline V gene. V lost 10 bases, J lost 2 bases, and 13 bases lay in between. The CDR3 sequence is CATEASDTDTQYF. For the CDR3, the DNA is TGTGCCACGGAGGCTAGCGACACAGATACGCAGTATTTT.

The J gene is TRBJ1-2, the V gene TRBV7-8, with 8 bases matching TRBD1. The junction had 8 bases not matched to a gene; V was cut back by 1 base and J by 7 bases. CDR1 SGHVS and CDR2 FQNEAQ come from the germline V gene. The CDR3 runs 15 residues. CDR3 DNA sequence: TGTGCCAGCAGCTTAGAGCCAGGGGGCTTCGGTGGCTACACCTTC. This codes for CASSLEPGGFGGYTF.

This clone was observed a few times. The same CDR3 arises from other DNA sequences in this sample as well. The genes are TRBV19 and TRBJ1-1, with D maybe TRBD1 (6 bases). The CDR3 spans 14 residues. Trimming removed 5 bases at V and 4 bases at J, with 14 bases between. Per the germline V gene, CDR1 is LNHDA and CDR2 is SQIVND (reference sequence). The CDR3 protein is CASSSQGFSTEAFF. CDR3 in DNA: TGTGCCAGTAGTTCGCAGGGGTTTAGCACTGAAGCTTTCTTT. Supplemented by reference TRBV19 and TRBJ1-1, the full variable domain reads DGGITQSPKYLFRKEGQNVTLSCEQNLNHDAMYWYRQDPGQGLRLIYYSQIVNDFQKGDIAEGYSVSREKKESFPLTVTSAQKNPTAFYLCASSSQGFSTEAFFGQGTRLTVV.

This clone appeared once. V usage is TRBV18 and J usage is TRBJ1-3; D possibly corresponds to TRBD1 (6 bases). Trimming shortened V by 3 bases and J by 2 bases, and 8 bases separated the two germline ends. This CDR3 has 14 residues. CDR1 is KGHSH and CDR2 is LQKENI in the germline V gene. CDR3 region: CASSPAGAGNTIYF. The CDR3 bases are TGTGCCAGCTCACCGGCAGGGGCTGGAAACACCATATATTTT.

V gene TRBV7-2 combines with J gene TRBJ2-1, with TRBD2 identical over 12 bases. In germline, CDR1 is SGHTA, CDR2 FQGNSA. This CDR3 spans 16 amino acids. The junction had 5 bases not matched to a gene; V was cut back by 1 base and J by 7 bases. The CDR3, as DNA: TGTGCCAGCAGCTTAGTTACTAGCGGGAGGATAAATGAGCAGTTCTTC. This translates into CASSLVTSGRINEQFF.

The chain is built from TRBV3-1 (or the pseudogene TRBV3-2) and TRBJ2-1; TRBD2 matches at 8 bases. Trimming cost V 6 bases and J 6 bases; bases outside gene matches: 10. CDR3 length: 15 amino acids. Germline CDR1 LGHDT, CDR2 YNNKEL (reference sequence). CDR3 nucleotide sequence: TGTGCCAGCAGGCTTAGCGGGATCATCGGCAATGAGCAGTTCTTC. Protein product: CASRLSGIIGNEQFF.

This rearrangement joins TRBV2 to TRBJ2-4; D is undetermined. The germline V gene encodes CDR1 SNHLY and CDR2 FYNNEI. The germline V and J ends were trimmed by 7 bases and 0 bases, with 10 bases remaining between them. The CDR3 length is 14 residues. The CDR3 here is CASNPVLAKNIQYF. In DNA form, the CDR3 reads TGTGCCAGCAATCCAGTCCTAGCCAAAAACATTCAGTACTTC.

The chain recombines TRBV19 with TRBJ1-5; D gene ambiguous. Germline values: CDR1 LNHDA, CDR2 SQIVND (reference sequence). CDR3 length: 13 amino acids. V was trimmed by 1 base and J by 5 bases, leaving 6 bases between them. The CDR3 sequence is CASSIGGYQPQHF. For the CDR3, the DNA is TGTGCCAGTAGTATAGGAGGATATCAGCCCCAGCATTTT.